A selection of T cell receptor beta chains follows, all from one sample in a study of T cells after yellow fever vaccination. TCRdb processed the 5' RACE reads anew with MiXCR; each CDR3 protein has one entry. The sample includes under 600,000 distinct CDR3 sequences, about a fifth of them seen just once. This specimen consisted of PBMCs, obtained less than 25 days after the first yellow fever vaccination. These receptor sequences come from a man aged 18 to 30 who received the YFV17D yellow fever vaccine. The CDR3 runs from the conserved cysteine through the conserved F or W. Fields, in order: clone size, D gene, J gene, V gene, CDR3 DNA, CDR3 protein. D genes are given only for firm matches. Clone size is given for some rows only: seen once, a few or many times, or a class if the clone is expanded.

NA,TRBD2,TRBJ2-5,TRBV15,TGTGCCACCAGCTGGGGACTAGCGGGGGGAGAGACCCAGTACTTC,CATSWGLAGGETQYF
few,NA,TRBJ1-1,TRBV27,TGTGCCAGCTTCTCCGTTTTGGGGGCGGCCACTGAAGCTTTCTTT,CASFSVLGAATEAFF
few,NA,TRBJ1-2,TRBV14,TGTGCCAGCAGCCAAAGGCGAGGGGAGCCTTATGGCTACACCTTC,CASSQRRGEPYGYTF
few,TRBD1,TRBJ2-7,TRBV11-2,TGTGCCAGCAGGAAGCCGGGACAGCAGTACGAGCAGTACTTC,CASRKPGQQYEQYF
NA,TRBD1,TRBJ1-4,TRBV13,TGTGCCAGCAGCTTCACCGGGACAGGGGAAAAACTGTTTTTT,CASSFTGTGEKLFF
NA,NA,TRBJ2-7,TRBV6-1,TGTGCCAGCAGTGGTGCTCGGTCCTACGAGCAGTACTTC,CASSGARSYEQYF
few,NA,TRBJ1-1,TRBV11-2,TGTGCCAGCAGCCACCTAACAGGGAGCACTGAAGCTTTCTTT,CASSHLTGSTEAFF
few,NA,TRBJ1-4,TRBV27,TGTGCCAGCAGTTTATCAACAGGGAGCAATGAAAAACTGTTTTTT,CASSLSTGSNEKLFF
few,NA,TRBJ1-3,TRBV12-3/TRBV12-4,TGTGCCAGCGACAGTGGTGGAAACACCATATATTTT,CASDSGGNTIYF
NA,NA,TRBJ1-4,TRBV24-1,TGTGCCACCAGTGATTACAAGGGCGCGGGAGCTGAAAAACTGTTTTTT,CATSDYKGAGAEKLFF
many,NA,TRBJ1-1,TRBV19,TGTGCCAGTAGTATCAGGGGCGGGACTGAAGCTTTCTTT,CASSIRGGTEAFF
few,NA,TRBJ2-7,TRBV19,TGTGCCAGTAGTATAGAAGGCAGAGACTACGAGCAGTACTTC,CASSIEGRDYEQYF
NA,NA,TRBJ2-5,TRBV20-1,TGCAGTGCTAGAGATTTACTAGAGGGGACCCAGTACTTC,CSARDLLEGTQYF
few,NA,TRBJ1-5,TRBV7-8,TGTGCCAGCAGCTTAGCAGGGACACAGAATCAGCCCCAGCATTTT,CASSLAGTQNQPQHF
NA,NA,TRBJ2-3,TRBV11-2,TGTGCCAGCAGCTTAGTATGGGCAGGGCAGGAAGATACGCAGTATTTT,CASSLVWAGQEDTQYF
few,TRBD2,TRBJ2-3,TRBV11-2,TGTGCCAGCAGCTTATATATTAGTAGCGGGGGGTTTTCAGATACGCAGTATTTT,CASSLYISSGGFSDTQYF
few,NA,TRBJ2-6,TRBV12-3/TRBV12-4,TGTGCCAGCAACACTATGGGCCGCCAGCCCGCTGGGGCCAACGTCCTGACTTTC,CASNTMGRQPAGANVLTF
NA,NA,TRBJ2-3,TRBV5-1,TGCGCCAGCAGCGTCGACAGCAATAGTGATACGCAGTATTTT,CASSVDSNSDTQYF
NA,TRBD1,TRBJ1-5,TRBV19,TGTGCCAGTTCTATTCCGGGACAGGAGAATCAGCCCCAGCATTTT,CASSIPGQENQPQHF
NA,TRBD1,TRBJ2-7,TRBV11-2,TGTGCCAGCAGCTTAAGAAACAGGGGGGCAGGGCTTGGCGCCTACGAGCAGTACTTC,CASSLRNRGAGLGAYEQYF
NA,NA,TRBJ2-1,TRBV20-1,TGCAGTGCTAGAGGCCCGACCTACAATGAGCAGTTCTTC,CSARGPTYNEQFF
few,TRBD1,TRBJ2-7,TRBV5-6,TGTGCCAGCAGCCCGCACAGGGGAGAGCAGTACTTC,CASSPHRGEQYF
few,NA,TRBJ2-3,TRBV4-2,TGTGCCAGCAGCCGCTTCCCAGGCACAGATACGCAGTATTTT,CASSRFPGTDTQYF
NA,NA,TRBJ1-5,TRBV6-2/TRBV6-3,TGTGCCAGCACCAGGGACGGAGATCAGCCCCAGCATTTT,CASTRDGDQPQHF
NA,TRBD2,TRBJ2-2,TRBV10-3,TGTGCCATCAGCGGCCAAGGACTAGCGGGGGGACCCACACTGAACACCGGGGAGCTGTTTTTT,CAISGQGLAGGPTLNTGELFF
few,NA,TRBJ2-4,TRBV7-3,TGTGCCAGCAGCCCAGGACTTCCCGTAGCCAAAAACATTCAGTACTTC,CASSPGLPVAKNIQYF
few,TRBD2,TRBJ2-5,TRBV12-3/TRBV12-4,TGTGCCAGCAGTCCAGGGACTAGCTGGCAAGAGACCCAGTACTTC,CASSPGTSWQETQYF
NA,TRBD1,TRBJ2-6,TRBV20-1,TGCAGTGCCTGGGGGACAGGTCGCTCTGGGGCCAACGTCCTGACTTTC,CSAWGTGRSGANVLTF
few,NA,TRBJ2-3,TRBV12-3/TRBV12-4,TGTGCCAGCAGTTCCCCCTGGGGGACAGATACGCAGTATTTT,CASSSPWGTDTQYF